Below are 26 T cell receptor beta chains sequenced from a single sample in a study of blood T cell repertoires in COVID-19. This table comes from immunoSEQ multiplex PCR, and its TCRdb copy is limited to in-frame clones, with some not included. The repertoire holds hundreds of thousands of clones, with more than 75% as singletons. The sample consisted of peripheral blood. The receptors originated from a man older than 75 with acute or convalescent COVID-19.

This clone has just a few counts. V is TRBV7-3 and J is TRBJ2-1, with 9 bases lining up with TRBD2. This CDR3 is 15 amino acids long. V was clipped by 4 bases and J by 5 bases; unmatched bases: 6. Germline V gene lookup returns CDR1 SGHTA and CDR2 FQGTGA. CDR3 region: CASSSGTSPNNEQFF. In nucleotides, the CDR3 is TGTGCCAGCAGCTCCGGGACTAGCCCGAACAATGAGCAGTTCTTC.

This chain joins TRBV27 and TRBJ2-1, with 9 bases matching TRBD2. CDR1 and CDR2 from the germline V gene are MNHEY and SMNVEV (reference sequence). The V and J ends lost 5 bases and 7 bases, in that order; junction bases with no gene match: 9. The CDR3 spans 15 residues. CDR3 in DNA: TGTGCCAGCAGTCTCCCCCTAGCGGGGAGGAATGAGCAGTTCTTC. Translating it yields CASSLPLAGRNEQFF.

This clone occurred a few times. J is TRBJ1-1 and V is TRBV11-2, with 9 bases aligning to TRBD1. The CDR3 is 19 amino acids. The germline CDR1 and CDR2 sequences are SGHAT and FQNNGV. V shed 5 bases, J shed 0 bases, and the junction held 16 bases outside the gene matches. Here the CDR3 reads CASSPHRGTGLFMNTEAFF. CDR3 nucleotide sequence: TGTGCCAGCAGCCCCCACAGAGGGACAGGGCTCTTTATGAACACTGAAGCTTTCTTT.

This clone was seen more than once but under ten times. J is TRBJ2-7 and V is TRBV7-2, with 10 bases that match TRBD1. The CDR3 extends over 15 amino acids. J lost 7 bases, V lost 3 bases, and 9 bases had no gene match. Germline V gene lookup returns CDR1 SGHTA and CDR2 FQGNSA. In DNA form, the CDR3 reads TGTGCCAGCAGCTTGTGGGGACAGGGGTTTCGGGAGCAGTACTTC. This encodes CASSLWGQGFREQYF.

V gene TRBV19 combines with J gene TRBJ1-1; weak D call: TRBD1 (6 bases). This CDR3 comprises 14 residues. The germline CDR1 and CDR2 sequences are LNHDA and SQIVND (reference sequence). Trimming cost V 7 bases and J 0 bases, with 12 bases left between them. Here the CDR3 reads CASKGQGMNTEAFF. CDR3 DNA: TGTGCCAGTAAGGGTCAGGGGATGAACACTGAAGCTTTCTTT.

The chain recombines TRBV24-1 with TRBJ1-4, with D hard to call. V shed 5 bases and J shed 3 bases, with 9 bases lying between them. From germline, CDR1 is KGHDR and CDR2 SFDVKD. The CDR3 contains 14 residues. The CDR3 here is CATSGSQPNEKLFF. The CDR3 DNA reads TGTGCCACCAGTGGGAGTCAGCCTAATGAAAAACTGTTTTTT.

V gene TRBV5-5 combines with J gene TRBJ1-5; TRBD1 matches at 7 bases. The V gene end was trimmed by 10 bases and the J gene end by 0 bases; junction bases not matched to a gene: 16. Germline V gene data show CDR1 as SGHKS and CDR2 as YYEKEE (reference sequence). The CDR3 is 17 amino acids. CDR3 sequence reads: CARHLRDSQYSNQPQHF. The CDR3 nucleotides are TGTGCCCGTCATTTGCGGGACAGCCAATATAGCAATCAGCCCCAGCATTTT.

The rearrangement uses TRBV19 and TRBJ2-3; D is possibly TRBD1 (5 bases). Trimming took 3 bases from V and 2 from J, leaving 12 bases between them. The CDR3 extends over 15 amino acids. Germline V gene data show CDR1 as LNHDA and CDR2 as SQIVND (reference sequence). The chain's CDR3 is CASSMTAGNTDTQYF. In DNA form, the CDR3 reads TGTGCCAGTAGTATGACTGCAGGGAACACAGATACGCAGTATTTT.

The chain couples TRBV10-3 to TRBJ2-1; 7 bases match TRBD2. The V and J ends lost 10 bases and 5 bases, in that order; junction bases with no gene match: 11. From germline, CDR1 is ENHRY and CDR2 SYGVKD. The CDR3 runs to 14 residues. CDR3 sequence: CATSVEGGNNEQFF. The DNA of the CDR3 is TGTGCCACTAGCGTGGAGGGAGGGAACAATGAGCAGTTCTTC.

This chain connects TRBV27 to TRBJ2-1, with TRBD2 identical over 9 bases. The CDR3 has 14 amino acids. J gave up 3 bases and V 4 bases, and 1 base lay outside the gene matches. Per the germline V gene, CDR1 is MNHEY and CDR2 is SMNVEV (reference sequence). CDR3 DNA sequence: TGTGCCAGCAGTTCTAGCGGGAACTACAATGAGCAGTTCTTC. Its protein product is CASSSSGNYNEQFF.

J is TRBJ2-1 and V is TRBV7-9; TRBD2 might be the D (6 bases). Germline V gives CDR1 SEHNR, CDR2 FQNEAQ (reference sequence). The V and J ends lost 1 base and 6 bases respectively, with 13 bases between them. There are 15 residues in the CDR3. In nucleotides, the CDR3 is TGTGCCAGCAGCTTAGTCGCGGGAAAGCTCAATGAGCAGTTCTTC. Translating gives CASSLVAGKLNEQFF.

In this sample, this clone turned up once. The chain uses TRBV7-2 and TRBJ1-6; tentatively, D is TRBD1 (6 bases). The V end lost 6 bases, the J end lost 5 bases, and 11 bases lay between the germline ends. CDR3 length: 14 amino acids. The germline CDR1 and CDR2 sequences are SGHTA and FQGNSA. As DNA, the CDR3 is TGTGCCAGCAGAAAAGGACAGCATAATTCACCCCTCCACTTT. Translation gives CASRKGQHNSPLHF.

J is TRBJ2-3 and V is TRBV7-7; 10 nucleotides match TRBD2. Germline CDR1 SSHAT, CDR2 FNYEAQ (reference sequence). CDR3 length: 18 residues. V lost 4 bases and J lost 0; bases outside the gene matches: 10. CDR3 residues: CASSSRLTSGESTDTQYF. Written as DNA, the CDR3 is TGTGCCAGCAGCTCAAGATTAACTAGCGGGGAAAGCACAGATACGCAGTATTTT.

The V gene is TRBV18, the J gene TRBJ2-2, with D possibly matching TRBD1 (5 bases). Trimming shortened V by 6 bases and J by 1 base, and 12 bases separated the two germline ends. The CDR3 is 15 amino acids. The germline V gene encodes CDR1 KGHSH and CDR2 LQKENI. CDR3: CASSTSTGNTGELFF. The CDR3 coding sequence is TGTGCCAGCTCCACCAGCACAGGGAACACCGGGGAGCTGTTTTTT.

This chain links TRBV7-9 with TRBJ2-5; 10 positions match TRBD1. CDR3 length: 14 amino acids. The trim removed 5 bases at V and 5 bases at J, leaving 5 bases unmatched. Germline V lookup: CDR1 SEHNR, CDR2 FQNEAQ (reference sequence). DNA of the CDR3: TGTGCCAGCAGCCGACAGGGGGCGCGGGAGACCCAGTACTTC. This gives the protein CASSRQGARETQYF.

The V and J genes are TRBV19 and TRBJ2-2, with D possibly TRBD2 on 5 matching bases. The CDR3 has 13 amino acids. The germline V gene encodes CDR1 LNHDA and CDR2 SQIVND (reference sequence). Trimming stripped 8 bases from V and 1 base from J, with 8 bases between. The CDR3 is CASEGWNTGELFF. The DNA of the CDR3 is TGTGCCAGTGAGGGTTGGAACACCGGGGAGCTGTTTTTT.

This clone was counted only a few times. Here the CDR3 reads CASSRDAGLGDTQYF. CDR3 nucleotide sequence: TGCGCCAGCAGCCGAGATGCGGGGTTGGGTGATACGCAGTATTTT. J is TRBJ2-3 and V is TRBV4-3, with a tentative D call TRBD2 (6 bases). The CDR3 is 15 residues long. Germline CDR1 reads LGHNA; CDR2 reads YSLEER. Trimming cost V 4 bases and J 6 bases, with 17 bases left between them.

This rearrangement joins TRBV24-1 to TRBJ1-1; D possibly corresponds to TRBD1 (6 bases). This CDR3 is built from 13 residues. Trimming took 10 bases from V and 0 from J, leaving 11 bases between them. Germline CDR1 KGHDR, CDR2 SFDVKD. CDR3 sequence reads: CATLGQMNTEAFF. The CDR3 coding sequence is TGTGCCACTCTAGGACAGATGAACACTGAAGCTTTCTTT.

The V gene is TRBV28, the J gene TRBJ2-3, with a possible D match to TRBD2 (7 bases). Between the trimmed V and J ends, which lost 5 bases and 1 base, there was a span of 16 bases. From germline, CDR1 is MDHEN and CDR2 SYDVKM. CDR3 length: 16 amino acids. The CDR3 loop reads CASSDPREGGTDTQYF. Written as DNA, the CDR3 is TGTGCCAGCAGTGATCCCAGGGAGGGGGGCACAGATACGCAGTATTTT.

The J gene is TRBJ2-7, the V gene TRBV7-8; 11 nucleotides agree with TRBD2. Germline-derived CDR1 and CDR2 are SGHVS and FQNEAQ. CDR3 length: 14 residues. V shed 5 bases and J 3 bases; nucleotides not matched to a gene: 3. CDR3: CASSAGTSGYEQYF. In DNA form, the CDR3 reads TGTGCCAGCAGCGCAGGGACTAGCGGCTACGAGCAGTACTTC.

This clone came up once. The CDR3 DNA sequence: TGTGCCAGCTCACATGATGGGGGCGTTTACAATGAGCAGTTCTTC. Encoded protein: CASSHDGGVYNEQFF. The rearrangement joins TRBV18 to TRBJ2-1, with D perhaps matching TRBD1 (6 bases). V was cut by 4 bases and J by 4 bases, with 14 bases left in between. The CDR3 covers 15 residues. CDR1 is KGHSH, CDR2 LQKENI, per germline. Based on the CDR3 plus reference TRBV18 and TRBJ2-1, the full variable domain is NAGVMQNPRHLVRRRGQEARLRCSPMKGHSHVYWYRQLPEEGLKFMVYLQKENIIDESGMPKERFSAEFPKEGPSILRIQQVVRGDSAAYFCASSHDGGVYNEQFFGPGTRLTVL.

The chain has TRBV6-6 and TRBJ2-1, with 8 positions matching TRBD1. The CDR3 runs 16 residues. Per the germline V gene, CDR1 is MNHNY and CDR2 is SVGAGI (reference sequence). V was pared by 4 bases and J by 0 bases, with 5 bases of the junction left unmatched. This chain's CDR3 is CASSSRDRSSYNEQFF. The DNA of the CDR3 is TGTGCCAGCAGTTCCCGGGACAGGAGCTCCTACAATGAGCAGTTCTTC.

The rearrangement joins TRBV27 to TRBJ1-1; TRBD1 matches at 9 bases. The V and J ends lost 5 bases and 8 bases, in that order; junction bases with no gene match: 9. This CDR3 is built from 14 residues. Germline V gene sequence: CDR1 MNHEY, CDR2 SMNVEV (reference sequence). Written as DNA, the CDR3 is TGTGCCAGCAGTGCATACCGGGACAGGGTGGAAGCTTTCTTT. It translates to CASSAYRDRVEAFF.

The chain employs TRBV13 and TRBJ2-5, with 10 bases matching TRBD2. The CDR3 has 15 residues. Unmatched junction bases numbered 3, after V lost 2 bases and J lost 3 bases. Germline V gene lookup returns CDR1 PRHDT and CDR2 FYEKMQ (reference sequence). CDR3 region: CASSLLTSGKETQYF. The CDR3 nucleotides read TGTGCCAGCAGCTTATTAACTAGCGGGAAAGAGACCCAGTACTTC.

The chain uses TRBV25-1 and TRBJ1-2; 7 positions agree with TRBD1. V shed 5 bases, J shed 6 bases, and the junction held 6 bases outside the gene matches. The CDR3 is 13 amino acids. Germline loops: CDR1 MGHDK, CDR2 SYGVNS. CDR3 in DNA: TGTGCCAGCAGTCGACAGGGCGGGGATGGCTACACCTTC. Protein sequence: CASSRQGGDGYTF.

This chain links TRBV18 with TRBJ2-1, with TRBD2 identical over 9 bases. CDR1 and CDR2 from the germline V gene are KGHSH and LQKENI. This CDR3 region has 15 residues. The junction had 8 bases not matched to a gene; V was cut back by 6 bases and J by 5 bases. The CDR3 is CASSGGRAENNEQFF. The DNA for the CDR3 is TGTGCCAGCTCCGGCGGGAGGGCCGAGAACAATGAGCAGTTCTTC.